This T cell receptor (beta chain) was sequenced in a study of blood T cell repertoires in COVID-19. Original processing notes: Reference gene primer amplification in the assay estimated nucleated cell counts. The assay was immunoSEQ multiplex PCR, and TCRdb's table has in-frame clones only and misses some. From that table come the V and J calls and clone size; the DNA was used to work out D and trimming. The table has tens of thousands of clones, 90% seen once. The V end lost 1 base, the J end lost 1 base, and 16 bases lay between the germline ends. CDR1 SEHNR and CDR2 FQNEAQ come from the germline V gene (reference sequence). CDR3 length equals 17 residues. By share of the sample, this clone is large.

Sequencing was carried out using peripheral blood. The receptor was isolated from a human donor with active COVID-19. The donor label of this sample is uncertain. The chain uses TRBV7-9 and TRBJ1-1; unclear D gene. CDR3 DNA sequence: TGTGCCAGCAGCTTAGGGTCCAGGCAGACCGCGAACACTGAAGCTTTCTTT. Its protein product is CASSLGSRQTANTEAFF.